This T cell receptor beta chain was recovered during a study of PD-1 blockade in classical Hodgkin lymphoma (TCRdb year 2020). Some background on the complete study: Nivolumab dosing was 3 mg/kg intravenously every 2 weeks, continuing until either disease progression or unacceptable toxicity. A peripheral blood immune signature of response to PD-1 blockade in classical Hodgkin lymphoma was defined using TCR beta sequencing and CyTOF.

The Qiagen DNeasy kit was used to extract genomic DNA both from unsorted PBMCs and from the negatively selected CD4+ and CD8+ fractions. Using primers that anneal to V and J segments, immunoSEQ multiplex PCR amplified the TCR beta CDR3 regions. A synthetic immune receptor repertoire was used to minimize amplification bias, and remaining bias was computationally removed after sequencing. The source study handled its data this way. Custom Python scripts were used to quantify repertoire diversity as the Shannon entropy index. Unsorted, CD4+ and CD8+ repertoires were analyzed separately, except for combined analyses in which CD4+ and CD8+ sequences were merged in silico. Clonal expansion was defined as a frequency increase of at least 2-fold after treatment compared with C1D1, and clones undetected at baseline were assigned a pseudocount of 0.5. Singleton clones were defined as clones with 0 or 1 copy at C1D1, and non-singleton clones were defined as clones with 2 or more copies. By matching protein sequences in sorted samples from the same patient, clones expanded in unsorted samples were annotated as CD4+, CD8+ or unknown. Diversity changes from C1D1 to C4D1 were tested in paired samples using Wilcoxon tests. TCRdb obtained this table from immuneACCESS and retained in-frame rearrangements with V and J assigned. These tables miss some clones; where compared with another copy, unresolved V genes account for less than half of the shortfall, and the remainder is unexplained. V and J calls and clone size follow that table, whereas D and trimming were derived from the DNA. The table for this sample lists about 20,000 clones; around 80% of them were counted only once. The ten largest clones represent 6% to 8% of the sample.

This clone has a handful of counts. Its binding antigen is unknown. Within one base of it there is no much larger clone, and no base qualities were kept. Results the study describes overall, beyond this receptor: The study was restricted to a single clinical trial cohort, and the causes of repertoire differences, possibly disease activity or prior therapy, were left undefined. Trial patients with a complete response had baseline diversity similar to that of newly diagnosed patients, while partial responders and progressors had significantly lower diversity. A significant rise by C4D1 was seen in CD4+ but not CD8+ TCR diversity (p=0.0027 vs p=0.16), with the rise being most apparent in complete responders (p=0.02). Baseline TCR diversity was reported to be lower in newly diagnosed patients than in healthy donors and to be lower still in relapsed/refractory patients. Diversity was lower in patients who began nivolumab less than 1 year after ASCT, so these patients were left out of later analyses to avoid confounding by immune reconstitution.

The time point label here, explained by the study, means: cycle 4 day 1 (C4D1), after around six weeks of nivolumab. Every trial patient had relapsed after autologous stem cell transplantation, and cohorts A, B and C differed in prior brentuximab vedotin exposure. The trial cohort included 55 to 65 patients with relapsed/refractory classical Hodgkin lymphoma, and each patient had a best overall response of complete response, partial response or progressive disease. In the multi-cohort phase II CheckMate 205 trial, trial patients received single-agent nivolumab. An independent review committee assessed best overall response using the 2007 International Working Group response criteria. Trial PBMCs were collected just before the start of nivolumab (C1D1) and during therapy at cycle 2 day 1 and cycle 4 day 1. Peripheral blood was collected in 8 mL Vacutainer Cell Preparation Tubes, from which PBMCs were isolated by centrifugation and then cryopreserved.

Reading from cysteine to phenylalanine, the CDR3 counts 18 amino acids. The read is trimmed to its CDR3 DNA, 54 bases read in frame from base 1. The germline ends are 26 bases apart after V is trimmed by 2 bases and J by 9 bases. The germline V gene yields SGHTA for CDR1 and FQGNSA for CDR2. The source is a human donor with classical Hodgkin lymphoma. The sample here was peripheral blood mononuclear cells (PBMCs), taken before the fourth cycle of nivolumab. In this chain, TRBV7-2 is recombined with TRBJ2-1; the D assignment is uncertain and may be TRBD1 or TRBD2, with 6 bases supporting each. The nucleotides are TGTGCCAGCAGCTTACGGCCGGGGGCCGTGGGTTCAGTCTCTGAGCAGTTCTTC. It is translated as CASSLRPGAVGSVSEQFF.